Presented here are 11 T cell receptor beta chains from one specimen sequenced in a study of patients and donors after allogeneic stem cell transplantation. Each CDR3 protein gets one entry after TCRdb re-called the RT-PCR reads with MiXCR. This table has approximately 25,000 distinct CDR3 sequences, around 29% appearing once. Sequences were obtained from blood, either unsorted or a sorted T cell fraction (not recorded which). These receptors were taken from a human donor who was either an allogeneic HSCT recipient or a stem cell or donor lymphocyte infusion donor (not recorded which). It is not recorded whose cells these are; they may come from a transplant donor.

The table lists this clonotype with many counts. This chain links TRBV10-3 with TRBJ1-6, with D maybe TRBD1 (6 bases). The CDR3 consists of 14 residues. The V gene's germline CDR1 is ENHRY and CDR2 SYGVKD. Deletions cut 6 bases from V and 4 bases from J, with 10 bases between. The CDR3 protein is CAIRDSTYNSPLHF. In DNA form, the CDR3 reads TGTGCCATCAGGGACAGCACATATAATTCACCCCTCCACTTT.

This clonotype has more than one count but fewer than ten. The J gene is TRBJ2-3, the V gene TRBV5-1; 11 bases map to TRBD2. V lost 0 bases and J lost 7; bases outside the gene matches: 7. Germline V gene sequence: CDR1 SGHRS, CDR2 YFSETQ. The CDR3 covers 16 residues. CDR3 sequence (DNA): TGCGCCAGCAGCTTGGGACTAGCGGGGACCCTAAATACGCAGTATTTT. Translated, it gives CASSLGLAGTLNTQYF.

This chain uses TRBV7-3 with TRBJ2-3, with TRBD2 matching over 10 bases. Per germline, CDR1 SGHTA and CDR2 FQGTGA. The V segment lost 0 bases and the J segment 3 bases; nucleotides outside the gene matches: 9. The CDR3 consists of 18 residues. As DNA, the CDR3 is TGTGCCAGCAGCTTAACCCCACTAGCGGGGAGGGTGACAGATACGCAGTATTTT. Translation: CASSLTPLAGRVTDTQYF.

This clonotype has at least ten counts. V and J are TRBV7-3 and TRBJ2-3, with 8 bases identical to TRBD1. The junction had 9 bases not matched to a gene; V was cut back by 4 bases and J by 6 bases. Germline V gene sequence: CDR1 SGHTA, CDR2 FQGTGA. This CDR3 spans 15 amino acids. The CDR3 DNA reads TGTGCCAGCAGCTCGACAGGGGCGCGCATGGATACGCAGTATTTT. Translation: CASSSTGARMDTQYF.

The chain has TRBV9 and TRBJ1-2, with 7 bases matching TRBD1. The V segment lost 1 base and the J segment 6 bases; nucleotides outside the gene matches: 6. Germline V gene sequence: CDR1 SGDLS, CDR2 YYNGEE. This CDR3 has 14 amino acids. CDR3 sequence reads: CASSVHEGADGYTF. CDR3 coding DNA: TGTGCCAGCAGCGTACATGAGGGGGCAGATGGCTACACCTTC.

This chain joins TRBV5-6 and TRBJ2-7, with 8 positions matching TRBD2. V shed 1 base, J shed 6 bases, and the junction held 9 bases outside the gene matches. The germline gives CDR1 SGHDT, CDR2 YYEEEE. This CDR3 has 15 residues. DNA for the CDR3: TGTGCCAGCAGCTTGTGGGGACTAGGATTGTTCGAGCAGTACTTC. Translating it yields CASSLWGLGLFEQYF.

This clonotype has only a few counts. The V gene is TRBV6-6, the J gene TRBJ1-2; D possibly corresponds to TRBD1 (5 bases). The germline CDR1 and CDR2 sequences are MNHNY and SVGAGI (reference sequence). Trimming took 5 bases from V and 7 from J, leaving 14 bases between them. This CDR3 region has 13 residues. CDR3 sequence reads: CASSPGTAFGYTF. CDR3 DNA sequence: TGTGCCAGCAGTCCCGGGACGGCATTTGGCTACACCTTC.

V and J are TRBV4-1 and TRBJ2-2; TRBD1 might be the D (6 bases). Per germline, CDR1 MGHRA and CDR2 YSYEKL. This CDR3 has 14 residues. Here the CDR3 reads CALGGGANTGELFF. For the CDR3, the DNA is TGCGCTCTTGGGGGCGGAGCGAACACCGGGGAGCTGTTTTTT.

This clonotype appeared many times. V is TRBV4-3 and J is TRBJ1-1; unclear D gene. Germline assignment: CDR1 LGHNA and CDR2 YSLEER. The V end lost 1 base, the J end lost 8 bases, and 8 bases lay between the germline ends. This CDR3 contains 12 residues. The CDR3 DNA is TGCGCCAGCAGCCAAGCCCCGGGCGAAGCTTTCTTT. Encoded protein: CASSQAPGEAFF.

This clonotype has more than one count but fewer than ten. The gene calls are TRBV29-1 and TRBJ2-1; no firm D call. The germline CDR1 and CDR2 sequences are SQVTM and ANQGSEA. This CDR3 has 13 residues. The V end lost 3 bases, the J end lost 3 bases, and 9 bases lay between the germline ends. CDR3 DNA sequence: TGCAGCGTTGAGCCTGCGGTCTACAATGAGCAGTTCTTC. Protein product: CSVEPAVYNEQFF.

This clonotype came up a few times. The rearrangement links TRBV28 to TRBJ2-3, with 9 positions matching TRBD1. The CDR3 runs 16 residues. V gave up 5 bases and J gave up 0 bases; unmatched junction bases: 6. The germline V gene has CDR1 MDHEN and CDR2 SYDVKM. As DNA, the CDR3 is TGTGCCAGCAGTCTCCGGGACAGGGCTAGCACAGATACGCAGTATTTT. It yields the protein CASSLRDRASTDTQYF.